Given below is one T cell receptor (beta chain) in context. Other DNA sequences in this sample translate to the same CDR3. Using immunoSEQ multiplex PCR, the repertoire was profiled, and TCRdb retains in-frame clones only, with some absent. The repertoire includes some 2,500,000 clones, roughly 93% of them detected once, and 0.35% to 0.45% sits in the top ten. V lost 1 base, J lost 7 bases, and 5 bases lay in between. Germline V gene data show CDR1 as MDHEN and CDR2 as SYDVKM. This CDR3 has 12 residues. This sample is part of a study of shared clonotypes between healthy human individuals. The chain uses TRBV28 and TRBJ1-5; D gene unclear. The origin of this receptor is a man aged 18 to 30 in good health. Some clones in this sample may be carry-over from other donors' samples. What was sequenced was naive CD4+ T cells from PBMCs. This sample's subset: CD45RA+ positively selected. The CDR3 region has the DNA TGTGCCAGCAGTTTATATCGGCAGCCCCAGCATTTT. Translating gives CASSLYRQPQHF.